This entry is about one TCR beta chain. Per the original data handling: Reference gene primers were amplified, and this amplification served to estimate nucleated cell counts. TCRdb's table, derived via immunoSEQ multiplex PCR, lists solely in-frame clones and lacks some. V, J and clone size were drawn from that table, and D and trimming were deduced from the DNA. The profile shows approximately 390,000 clones, about 90% of them singletons. This sample stems from a study of blood T cell repertoires in COVID-19. The CDR3 is made up of 15 amino acids. V was cut by 7 bases and J by 1 base, with 17 bases left in between. Germline V CDR1 and CDR2: SNHLY, FYNNEI.

This receptor was taken from an older woman with COVID-19, enrolled during active disease. The sequenced sample was peripheral blood. J is TRBJ2-7 and V is TRBV2, with D perhaps matching TRBD1 (6 bases). The CDR3 spells CASIERDTGSYEQYF. The DNA for the CDR3 is TGTGCCAGCATCGAACGGGACACGGGGTCCTACGAGCAGTACTTC.